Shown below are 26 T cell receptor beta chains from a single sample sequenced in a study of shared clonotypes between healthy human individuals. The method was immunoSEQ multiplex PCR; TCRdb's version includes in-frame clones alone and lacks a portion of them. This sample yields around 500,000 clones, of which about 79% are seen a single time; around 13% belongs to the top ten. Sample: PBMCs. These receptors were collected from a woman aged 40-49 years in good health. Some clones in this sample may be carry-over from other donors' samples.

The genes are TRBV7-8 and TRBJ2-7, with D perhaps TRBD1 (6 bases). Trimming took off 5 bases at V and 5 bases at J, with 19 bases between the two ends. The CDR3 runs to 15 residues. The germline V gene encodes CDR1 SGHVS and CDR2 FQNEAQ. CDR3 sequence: CASSTLDRSLDEQYF. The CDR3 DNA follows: TGTGCCAGCAGCACCTTGGACAGATCCCTGGACGAGCAGTACTTC.

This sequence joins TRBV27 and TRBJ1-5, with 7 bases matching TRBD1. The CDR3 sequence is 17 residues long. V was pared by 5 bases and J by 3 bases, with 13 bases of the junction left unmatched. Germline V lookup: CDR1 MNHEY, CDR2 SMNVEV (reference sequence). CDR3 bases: TGTGCCAGCAGTCCCCTAGGGGCAGGGGGAATCAATCAGCCCCAGCATTTT. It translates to CASSPLGAGGINQPQHF.

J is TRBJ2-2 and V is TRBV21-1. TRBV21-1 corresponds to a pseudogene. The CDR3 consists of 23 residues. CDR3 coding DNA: TGTGCCAGCAGCAAAGAGGGGGGCGGCCCGGGACACATCCCGGAGGCGGACACCGGGGAGCTGTTTTTT. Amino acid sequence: CASSKEGGGPGHIPEADTGELFF.

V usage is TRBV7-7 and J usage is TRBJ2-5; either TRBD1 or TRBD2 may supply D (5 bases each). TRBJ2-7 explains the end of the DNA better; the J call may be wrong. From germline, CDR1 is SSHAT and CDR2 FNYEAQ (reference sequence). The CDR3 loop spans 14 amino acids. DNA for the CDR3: TGTGCCAGCAGCCCGGGACGTACGCACTACGAGCAGTACTTC. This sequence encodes CASSPGRTHYEQYF.

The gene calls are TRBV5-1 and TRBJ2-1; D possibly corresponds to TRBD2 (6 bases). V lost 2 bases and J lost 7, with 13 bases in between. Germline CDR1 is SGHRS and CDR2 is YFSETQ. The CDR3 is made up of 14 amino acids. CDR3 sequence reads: CASSFSGLPNEQFF. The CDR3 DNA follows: TGCGCCAGCAGCTTTTCGGGACTTCCTAATGAGCAGTTCTTC.

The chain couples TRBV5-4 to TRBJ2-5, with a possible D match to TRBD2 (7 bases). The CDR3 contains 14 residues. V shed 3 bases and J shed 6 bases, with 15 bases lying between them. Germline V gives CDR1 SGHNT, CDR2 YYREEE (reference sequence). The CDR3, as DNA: TGTGCCAGCAGCTCCCGGAGGGGGGGACAGACCCAGTACTTC. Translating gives CASSSRRGGQTQYF.

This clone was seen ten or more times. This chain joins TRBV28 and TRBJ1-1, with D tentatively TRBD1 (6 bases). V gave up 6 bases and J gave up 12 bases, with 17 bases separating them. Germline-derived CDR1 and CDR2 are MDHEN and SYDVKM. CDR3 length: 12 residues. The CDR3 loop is CASSPRGQQSFF. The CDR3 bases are TGTGCCAGCAGCCCCAGGGGCCAGCAGTCTTTCTTT.

The CDR3 region is CASSPRGLDTEAFF. CDR3 bases: TGTGCCAGCTCACCCAGGGGGCTGGACACTGAAGCTTTCTTT. The rearrangement links TRBV18 to TRBJ1-1; 8 bases map to TRBD1. Unmatched junction bases numbered 3, after V lost 3 bases and J lost 3 bases. The CDR3 runs 14 residues. Germline-derived CDR1 and CDR2 are KGHSH and LQKENI. Full variable domain (missing parts from reference TRBV18 and TRBJ1-1): NAGVMQNPRHLVRRRGQEARLRCSPMKGHSHVYWYRQLPEEGLKFMVYLQKENIIDESGMPKERFSAEFPKEGPSILRIQQVVRGDSAAYFCASSPRGLDTEAFFGQGTRLTVV.

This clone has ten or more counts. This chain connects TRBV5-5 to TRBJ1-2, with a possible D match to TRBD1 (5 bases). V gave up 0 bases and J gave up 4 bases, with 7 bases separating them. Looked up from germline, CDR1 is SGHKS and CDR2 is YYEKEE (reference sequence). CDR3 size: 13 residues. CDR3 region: CASSLGDLYGYTF. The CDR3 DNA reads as TGTGCCAGCAGCTTGGGGGACCTCTATGGCTACACCTTC.

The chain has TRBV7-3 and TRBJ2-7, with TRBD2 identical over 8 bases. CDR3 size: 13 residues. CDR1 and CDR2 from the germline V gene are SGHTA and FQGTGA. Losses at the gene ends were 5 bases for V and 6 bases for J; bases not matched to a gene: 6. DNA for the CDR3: TGTGCCAGCAGCCCCAACGGGGGGGGCGAGCAGTACTTC. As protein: CASSPNGGGEQYF.

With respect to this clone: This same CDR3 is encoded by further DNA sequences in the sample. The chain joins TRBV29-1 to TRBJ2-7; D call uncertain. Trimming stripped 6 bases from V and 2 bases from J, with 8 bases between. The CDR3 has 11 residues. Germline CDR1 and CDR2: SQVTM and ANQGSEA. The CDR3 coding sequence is TGCAGCGTCGGTATTACCTACGAGCAGTACTTC. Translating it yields CSVGITYEQYF.

CDR3 in DNA: TGTGCCAGCAGTCCCCGGACAGGCATCCAAGAGACCCAGTACTTC. It is translated as CASSPRTGIQETQYF. The chain carries TRBV27 and TRBJ2-5; TRBD1 matches 7 bases. This CDR3 spans 15 amino acids. V shed 5 bases, J shed 1 base, and the junction held 7 bases outside the gene matches. Germline CDR1 MNHEY, CDR2 SMNVEV (reference sequence).

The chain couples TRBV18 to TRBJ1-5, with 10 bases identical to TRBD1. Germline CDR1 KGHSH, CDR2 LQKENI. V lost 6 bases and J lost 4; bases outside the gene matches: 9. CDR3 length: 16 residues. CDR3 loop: CASSLRQGQGNQPQHF. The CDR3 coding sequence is TGTGCCAGCTCTCTCCGGCAGGGACAGGGGAATCAGCCCCAGCATTTT. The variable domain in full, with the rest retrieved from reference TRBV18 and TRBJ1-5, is NAGVMQNPRHLVRRRGQEARLRCSPMKGHSHVYWYRQLPEEGLKFMVYLQKENIIDESGMPKERFSAEFPKEGPSILRIQQVVRGDSAAYFCASSLRQGQGNQPQHFGDGTRLSIL.

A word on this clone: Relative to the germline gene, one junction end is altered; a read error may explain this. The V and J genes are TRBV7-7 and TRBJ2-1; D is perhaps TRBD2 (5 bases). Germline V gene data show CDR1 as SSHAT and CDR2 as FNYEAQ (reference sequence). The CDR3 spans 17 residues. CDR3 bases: TGTGCTAGCAGCTTAGCCCCTGGTGGGAGCTCCTACAATGAGCAGTTCTTC. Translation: CASSLAPGGSSYNEQFF. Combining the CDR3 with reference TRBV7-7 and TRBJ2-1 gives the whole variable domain GAGVSQSPRYKVTKRGQDVTLRCDPISSHATLYWYQQALGQGPEFLTYFNYEAQPDKSGLPSDRFSAERPEGSISTLTIQRTEQRDSAMYRCASSLAPGGSSYNEQFFGPGTRLTVL.

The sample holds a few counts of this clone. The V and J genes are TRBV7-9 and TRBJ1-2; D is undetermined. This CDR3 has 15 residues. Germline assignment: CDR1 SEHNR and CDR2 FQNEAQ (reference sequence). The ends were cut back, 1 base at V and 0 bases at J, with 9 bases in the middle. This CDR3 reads CASSLGAGANYGYTF. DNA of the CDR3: TGTGCCAGCAGCTTAGGGGCAGGAGCTAACTATGGCTACACCTTC.

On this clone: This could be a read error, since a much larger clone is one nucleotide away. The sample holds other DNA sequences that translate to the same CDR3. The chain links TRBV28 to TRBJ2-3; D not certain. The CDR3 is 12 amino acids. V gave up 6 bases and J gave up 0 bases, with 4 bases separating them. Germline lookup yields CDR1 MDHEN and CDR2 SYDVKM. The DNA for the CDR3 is TGTGCCAGCAGCCTTAGCACAGATACGCAGTATTTT. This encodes CASSLSTDTQYF. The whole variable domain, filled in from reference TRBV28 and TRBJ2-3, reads DVKVTQSSRYLVKRTGEKVFLECVQDMDHENMFWYRQDPGLGLRLIYFSYDVKMKEKGDIPEGYSVSREKKERFSLILESASTNQTSMYLCASSLSTDTQYFGPGTRLTVL.

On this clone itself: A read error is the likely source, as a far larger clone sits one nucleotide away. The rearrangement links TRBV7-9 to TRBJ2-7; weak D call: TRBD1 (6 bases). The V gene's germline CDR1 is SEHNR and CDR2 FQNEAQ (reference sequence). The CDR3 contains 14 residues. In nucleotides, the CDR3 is TGTGCCAGCAGCCCACGGGACACAAACTACAAGCAGTACTTC. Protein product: CASSPRDTNYKQYF.

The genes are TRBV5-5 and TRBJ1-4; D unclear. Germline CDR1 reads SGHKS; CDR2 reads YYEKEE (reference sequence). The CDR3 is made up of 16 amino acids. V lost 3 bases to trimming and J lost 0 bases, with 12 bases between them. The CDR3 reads CASSYSLLATNEKLFF. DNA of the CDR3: TGTGCCAGCAGCTATTCCCTGCTGGCAACTAATGAAAAACTGTTTTTT.

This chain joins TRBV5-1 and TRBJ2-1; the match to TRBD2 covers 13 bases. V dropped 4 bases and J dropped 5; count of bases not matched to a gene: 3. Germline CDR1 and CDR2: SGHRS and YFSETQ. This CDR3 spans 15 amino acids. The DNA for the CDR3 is TGCGCCAGCAGCACGGGACTAGCGGGAAACAATGAGCAGTTCTTC. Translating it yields CASSTGLAGNNEQFF. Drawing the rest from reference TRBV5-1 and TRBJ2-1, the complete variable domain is KAGVTQTPRYLIKTRGQQVTLSCSPISGHRSVSWYQQTPGQGLQFLFEYFSETQRNKGNFPGRFSGRQFSNSRSEMNVSTLELGDSALYLCASSTGLAGNNEQFFGPGTRLTVL.

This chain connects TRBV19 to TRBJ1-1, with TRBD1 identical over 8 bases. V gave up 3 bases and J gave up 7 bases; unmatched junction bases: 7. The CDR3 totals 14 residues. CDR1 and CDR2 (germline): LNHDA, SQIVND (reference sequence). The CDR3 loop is CASSITGGFGEAFF. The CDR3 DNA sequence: TGTGCCAGTAGTATTACAGGGGGTTTTGGTGAAGCTTTCTTT.

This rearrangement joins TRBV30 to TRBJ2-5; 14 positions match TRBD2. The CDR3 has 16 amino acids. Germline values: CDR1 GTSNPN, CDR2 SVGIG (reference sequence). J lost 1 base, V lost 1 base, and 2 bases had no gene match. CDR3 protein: CAWSEGLAGGQETQYF. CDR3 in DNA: TGTGCCTGGAGTGAAGGACTAGCGGGAGGCCAAGAGACCCAGTACTTC.

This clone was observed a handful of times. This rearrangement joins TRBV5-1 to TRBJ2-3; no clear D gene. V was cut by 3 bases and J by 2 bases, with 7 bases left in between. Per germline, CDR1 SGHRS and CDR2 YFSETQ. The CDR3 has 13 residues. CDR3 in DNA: TGCGCCAGCAGCTCCGACTTCACAGATACGCAGTATTTT. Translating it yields CASSSDFTDTQYF.

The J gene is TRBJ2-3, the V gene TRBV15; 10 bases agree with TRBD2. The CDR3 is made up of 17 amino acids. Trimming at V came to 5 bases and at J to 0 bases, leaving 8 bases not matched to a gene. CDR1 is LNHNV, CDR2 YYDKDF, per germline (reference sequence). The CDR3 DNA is TGTGCCACCAGCTATCCAGGACTAGCGGAAAGCACAGATACGCAGTATTTT. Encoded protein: CATSYPGLAESTDTQYF.

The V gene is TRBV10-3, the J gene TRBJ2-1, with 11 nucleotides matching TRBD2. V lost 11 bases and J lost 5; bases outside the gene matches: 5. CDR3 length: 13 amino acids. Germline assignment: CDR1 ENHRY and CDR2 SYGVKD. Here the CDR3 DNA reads TGTGCCGTCGGGACTAGCGGAAACAATGAGCAGTTCTTC. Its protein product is CAVGTSGNNEQFF.

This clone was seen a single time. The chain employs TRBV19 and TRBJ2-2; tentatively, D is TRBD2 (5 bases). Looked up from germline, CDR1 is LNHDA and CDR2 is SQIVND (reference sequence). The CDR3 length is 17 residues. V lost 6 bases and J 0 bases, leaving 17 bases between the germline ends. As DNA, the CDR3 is TGTGCCAGTAGCCCGCGGCCGGGATACACGAACACCGGGGAGCTGTTTTTT. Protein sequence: CASSPRPGYTNTGELFF.

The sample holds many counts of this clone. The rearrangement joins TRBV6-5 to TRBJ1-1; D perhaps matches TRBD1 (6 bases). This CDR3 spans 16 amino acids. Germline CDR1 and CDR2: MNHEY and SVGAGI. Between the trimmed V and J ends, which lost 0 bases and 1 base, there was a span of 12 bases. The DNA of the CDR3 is TGTGCCAGCAGTTACTCGCTACAGGGAGGGAACACTGAAGCTTTCTTT. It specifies CASSYSLQGGNTEAFF.